This entry concerns a single TCR beta chain. Its antigen remains unknown. The data are from a study of blood T cells in healthy people across ages. Sample-barcoded 5' priming and a J-beta primer mix drove a second PCR of about 6 to 11 cycles. Every cDNA molecule carried a tag from a template-switch adaptor bearing 12 random nucleotides. TCRdb used MiXCR to reprocess the 5' RACE reads, holding one entry per CDR3 protein. The repertoire holds about 760,000 distinct CDR3 sequences, with around three fifths as singletons. Points from the study as a whole: Estimates of total diversity, which came from one million sequenced T cells, were considered to be underestimates. Samples with more naive T cells showed higher observed beta diversity. TCR beta diversity per million T cells fell roughly linearly with age.

Trimming pared 3 bases from V and 0 bases from J, leaving 16 bases between. This CDR3 contains 18 residues. The germline gives CDR1 SGHRS, CDR2 YFSETQ. This chain links TRBV5-1 with TRBJ2-6, with D perhaps matching TRBD2 (5 bases). The clonotype comes from a middle-aged man in good health. Sequenced input: blood. The CDR3, as DNA: TGCGCCAGCAGCTCGGCAACTTCGGGAAACTCTGGGGCCAACGTCCTGACTTTC. It specifies CASSSATSGNSGANVLTF. Based on the CDR3 plus reference TRBV5-1 and TRBJ2-6, the full variable domain is KAGVTQTPRYLIKTRGQQVTLSCSPISGHRSVSWYQQTPGQGLQFLFEYFSETQRNKGNFPGRFSGRQFSNSRSEMNVSTLELGDSALYLCASSSATSGNSGANVLTFGAGSRLTVL.